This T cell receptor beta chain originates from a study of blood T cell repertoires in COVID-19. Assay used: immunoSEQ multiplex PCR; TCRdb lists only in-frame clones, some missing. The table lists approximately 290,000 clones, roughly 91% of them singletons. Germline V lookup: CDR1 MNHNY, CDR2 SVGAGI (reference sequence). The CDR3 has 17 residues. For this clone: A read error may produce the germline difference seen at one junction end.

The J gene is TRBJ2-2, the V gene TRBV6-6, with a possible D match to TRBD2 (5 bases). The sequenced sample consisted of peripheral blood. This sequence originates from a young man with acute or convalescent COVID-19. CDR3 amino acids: CASSQHTQSPNTGELLF. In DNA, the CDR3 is TGTGCCAGCAGTCAACATACACAGAGCCCGAACACCGGGGAGCTGCTTTTT.